This TCR beta chain appears in the sequencing data of a study of blood T cell repertoires in COVID-19. TCRdb's table, derived via immunoSEQ multiplex PCR, lists solely in-frame clones and lacks some. The table shows fewer than 30,000 clones, with around 72% occurring only once. Unmatched junction bases numbered 7, after V lost 5 bases and J lost 10 bases. This CDR3 region has 13 residues. Germline values: CDR1 SGHVS, CDR2 FNYEAQ. The sequence was obtained from a boy aged 2-9 years with active or convalescent COVID-19. The chain uses TRBV7-6 and TRBJ2-1, with 8 bases that match TRBD2. Material for sequencing was peripheral blood. CDR3: CASSTGTSREQFF. CDR3 DNA: TGTGCCAGCAGCACCGGGACTAGTAGGGAGCAGTTCTTC.